These T cell receptor beta chains were read from a single sample in a study of regulatory T cells in long-lasting Graves disease. Each CDR3 protein is one row after TCRdb ran MiXCR on the multiplex PCR reads. Seen here are roughly 440,000 distinct CDR3 sequences, roughly 15% observed once, and the top ten hold about 23%. The sample was also reused in another study, on T cells in Graves' hyperthyroidism and ophthalmopathy.

The sequencing used peripheral blood mononuclear cells (PBMCs), collected at new diagnosis, from a patient treated with antithyroid drugs. Receptor source: a young woman with Graves disease. Both conserved end residues are part of each CDR3. The order of the fields is V gene, CDR3 length, clone size, J gene, D gene, CDR3 protein, CDR3 DNA. The D gene is left open where the match is weak. Expanded clones are given a class, and other clones once, few, many or no size at all.

>TRBV7-3|15|NA|TRBJ1-6|NA
CASSLIGVPNSPLHF
TGTGCCAGCAGCTTAATTGGGGTACCCAATTCACCCCTCCACTTT
>TRBV6-2/TRBV6-3|15|NA|TRBJ2-7|TRBD2
CASSYRAGVARGQYF
TGTGCCAGCAGTTACCGAGCGGGAGTAGCCCGGGGGCAGTACTTC
>TRBV5-1|14|few|TRBJ1-1|NA
CASSLDRTNTEAFF
TGCGCCAGCAGCTTGGACAGGACGAACACTGAAGCTTTCTTT
>TRBV7-3|15|NA|TRBJ2-7|NA
CASSPAPGRIYEQYF
TGTGCCAGCAGCCCCGCTCCGGGACGCATCTACGAGCAGTACTTC
>TRBV4-3|11|many|TRBJ2-7|NA
CASSQEDEQYF
TGCGCCAGCAGCCAAGAAGACGAGCAGTACTTC
>TRBV29-1|15|NA|TRBJ2-4|TRBD2
CSVVLAGGAKNIQYF
TGCAGCGTTGTTTTAGCGGGAGGGGCCAAAAACATTCAGTACTTC
>TRBV7-2|16|NA|TRBJ2-1|TRBD2
CASSGQLAGVSNEQFF
TGTGCCAGCAGCGGTCAACTAGCGGGAGTTAGCAATGAGCAGTTCTTC
>TRBV7-9|14|many|TRBJ1-5|TRBD1
CASRNGQGDQPQHF
TGTGCCAGCAGGAACGGGCAGGGGGATCAGCCCCAGCATTTT
>TRBV20-1|11|NA|TRBJ2-4|TRBD1
CSAGDSNIQYF
TGCAGTGCGGGGGACAGTAACATTCAGTACTTC
>TRBV2|15|many|TRBJ2-3|NA
CASSVDHRVTDTQYF
TGTGCCAGCAGTGTCGACCACAGAGTCACAGATACGCAGTATTTT
>TRBV10-1|20|NA|TRBJ2-7|TRBD1
CASKNAVEASGGTLSYEQYF
TGCGCCAGCAAAAACGCCGTCGAAGCCTCAGGGGGCACGCTTTCCTACGAGCAGTACTTC
>TRBV27|13|NA|TRBJ2-5|NA
CASSLYYQEAQYF
TGTGCCAGCAGTCTCTACTACCAAGAGGCCCAGTACTTC
>TRBV20-1|15|NA|TRBJ2-2|NA
CSARDLTRDTGELFF
TGCAGTGCTAGAGATTTGACGCGGGACACCGGGGAGCTGTTTTTT
>TRBV28|15|many|TRBJ2-5|TRBD1
CASSFDQGAQETQYF
TGTGCCAGCAGTTTCGACCAGGGGGCCCAAGAGACCCAGTACTTC
>TRBV6-2/TRBV6-3|13|many|TRBJ2-7|NA
CASSTSRTGEQYF
TGTGCCAGCAGTACCTCAAGGACGGGAGAGCAGTACTTC
>TRBV28|14|few|TRBJ2-1|NA
CASSLGDRFGEQFF
TGTGCCAGCAGTTTAGGCGATAGGTTCGGGGAGCAGTTCTTC
>TRBV3-1|15|few|TRBJ1-3|NA
CASSQETGQGNTIYF
TGTGCCAGCAGCCAAGAAACCGGGCAAGGAAACACCATATATTTT
>TRBV24-1|15|many|TRBJ2-1|TRBD2
CATQTSGTSYNEQFF
TGTGCCACTCAGACTAGCGGGACCTCCTACAATGAGCAGTTCTTC
>TRBV6-2/TRBV6-3|14|NA|TRBJ2-7|NA
CASSDGGGQGEQYF
TGTGCCAGCAGTGATGGAGGGGGCCAAGGAGAGCAGTACTTC
>TRBV7-8|15|few|TRBJ2-5|TRBD1
CASSRAPGGVETQYF
TGTGCCAGCAGTCGCGCGCCAGGGGGCGTAGAGACCCAGTACTTC
>TRBV28|15|many|TRBJ2-7|TRBD2
CASSLGLAGVYEQYF
TGTGCCAGCAGTTTAGGACTAGCGGGAGTTTACGAGCAGTACTTC
>TRBV20-1|18|NA|TRBJ2-1|TRBD2
CSARATSGRAATYNEQFF
TGCAGTGCTAGAGCTACTAGCGGGAGGGCTGCTACCTACAATGAGCAGTTCTTC
>TRBV7-3|14|many|TRBJ2-3|NA
CASSLARSTDTQYF
TGTGCCAGCAGCTTAGCCAGAAGCACAGATACGCAGTATTTT
>TRBV30|13|NA|TRBJ1-5|TRBD1
CAWSTGVGQPQHF
TGTGCCTGGAGTACAGGGGTAGGTCAGCCCCAGCATTTT
>TRBV7-2|15|NA|TRBJ2-2|TRBD2
CASKFQAGDTGELFF
TGTGCCAGCAAGTTCCAGGCGGGAGACACCGGGGAGCTGTTTTTT
>TRBV5-1|14|few|TRBJ2-5|NA
CASSVRDPKETQYF
TGCGCCAGCAGCGTCCGGGACCCTAAAGAGACCCAGTACTTC